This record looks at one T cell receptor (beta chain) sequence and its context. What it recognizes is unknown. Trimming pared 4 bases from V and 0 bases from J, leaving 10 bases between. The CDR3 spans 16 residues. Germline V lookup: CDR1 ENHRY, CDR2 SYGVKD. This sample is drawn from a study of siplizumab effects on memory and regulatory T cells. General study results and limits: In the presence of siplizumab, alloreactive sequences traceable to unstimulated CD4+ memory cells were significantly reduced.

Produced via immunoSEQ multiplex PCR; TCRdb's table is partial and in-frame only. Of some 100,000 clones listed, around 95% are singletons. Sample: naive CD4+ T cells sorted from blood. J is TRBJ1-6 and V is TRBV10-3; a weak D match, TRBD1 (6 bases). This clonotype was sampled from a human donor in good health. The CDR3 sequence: CAISGTDSSYNSPLHF. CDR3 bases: TGTGCCATCAGTGGAACGGACAGCTCCTATAATTCACCCCTCCACTTT.